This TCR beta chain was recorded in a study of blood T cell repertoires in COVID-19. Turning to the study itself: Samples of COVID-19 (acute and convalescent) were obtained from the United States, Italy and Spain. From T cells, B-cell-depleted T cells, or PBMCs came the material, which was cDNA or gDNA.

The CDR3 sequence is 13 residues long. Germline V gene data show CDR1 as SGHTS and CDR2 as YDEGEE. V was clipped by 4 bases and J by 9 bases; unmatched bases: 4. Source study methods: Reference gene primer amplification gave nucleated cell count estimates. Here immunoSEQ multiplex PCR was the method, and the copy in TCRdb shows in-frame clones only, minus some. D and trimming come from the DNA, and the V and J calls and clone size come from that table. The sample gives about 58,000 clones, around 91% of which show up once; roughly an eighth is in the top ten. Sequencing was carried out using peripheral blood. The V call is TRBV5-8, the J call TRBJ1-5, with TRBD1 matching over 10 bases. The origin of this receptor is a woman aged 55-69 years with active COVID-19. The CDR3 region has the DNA TGTGCCAGCAGCCGGACAGGGGGTAGGCCCCAGCATTTT. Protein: CASSRTGGRPQHF.